The sequence of this TCR beta chain was determined in a study of blood T cells in healthy people across ages. At least 6 million PBMCs were isolated per sample. Study outcomes and limitations: Per million T cells, TCR beta diversity dropped about linearly as age rose.

The CDR3 is 15 amino acids. The germline V gene has CDR1 DFQATT and CDR2 SNEGSKA (reference sequence). Remarks on this clonotype: Its antigen is not identified.

Together with a sample-barcoded 5' primer, a J-beta primer mix was included in a second PCR lasting about 6 to 12 cycles. TCRdb passed the 5' RACE reads through MiXCR, listing each CDR3 protein once. The sample contains more than 1,000,000 distinct CDR3 sequences, less than 25% of which appear only once. The sample was also reused in another study, on T cells of mothers and their children. From that study: RNA was extracted, and all of it went into cDNA synthesis at roughly 1.6 ug per 15 ul. Among related mother-child pairs, overlap was slightly higher than in unrelated pairs, though not significantly.

The sequenced material came from blood. This receptor was identified in a girl aged 2-15 years in good health. V usage is TRBV20-1 and J usage is TRBJ2-5; D tentatively fits TRBD1 or TRBD2 (5 bases each). With the DNA end fitting TRBJ2-7 better, the J assignment may be wrong. The CDR3 DNA is TGCAGTGCTAGAGTCGTGGGACGGGTCGGAGGCGAGCAGTACTTC. Translation: CSARVVGRVGGEQYF.